Here is one T cell receptor (beta chain) with its context. The antigen this receptor binds is unknown. Base qualities are not provided; no much larger clone lies one nucleotide away. The source of the sample is a study of T cell responses to AZD1222 COVID-19 vaccine (dated by TCRdb to the early 2020s). As for the study more broadly: AZD1222 recipients whose second dose came at about 4 weeks and those whose second dose came at about 12 weeks were combined into one group, since spike-specific TCR depth and breadth did not differ between the two schedules. A total of more than 230 trial participants underwent TCR sequencing, of whom around 200 received two doses of AZD1222 and about 25 received two doses of the MenACWY control vaccine. Trial participants were enrolled into age subgroups of 18-55, 56-69 and 70-plus years, which contained about 150, 27 and 61 TCR-sequenced participants, respectively. On the study overall, not on this receptor specifically: CD4 TCRs associated with the vaccine covered the entire spike protein, and the dominant responses were in regions 160-218 and 743-854. In the small 56-69-year group, the increase in depth fell short of significance, most likely because of low power. Spike-specific TCR breadth and depth rose significantly after two AZD1222 doses compared with day 0 and with MenACWY recipients. Because no samples from the day 14 peak response were available, repertoires could be characterized only after the peak T cell response. Epitopes outside the regions mutated in the B.1.351 and B.1.1.7 variants were reportedly recognized by nearly half of the unique spike-specific TCRs. Conclusions about previously exposed vaccinees are limited because only 5 or 6 AZD1222 recipients were SARS-CoV-2 seropositive at baseline. Most participants were white British and females outnumbered males, and the authors suggested that clonal diversity may have been underestimated.

This specimen's time point label, interpreted: baseline before first vaccination. Samples from vaccinated people were obtained from the UK trials COV001 and COV002, which included a single-blind randomized controlled phase 2/3 trial of AZD1222 (ChAdOx1 nCoV-19) in healthy adults. Trial participant PBMC samples were collected at day 0 and day 28 after the second dose for TCRbeta chain sequencing. The CDR3 regions of human TCRbeta chains were analyzed by immunosequencing. The source study handled its data this way. TCRs in the repertoires were matched against a reference library of SARS-CoV-2-specific TCRs that had been generated with the MIRA antigen-specificity platform. Breadth meant the fraction of unique TCRs that were SARS-CoV-2-associated, whereas depth meant the fraction of total T cells that were SARS-CoV-2-associated. Using the MIRA data, every spike-specific TCR was mapped to the spike region that the TCR reacted to and assigned to either a CD4 or a CD8 class. Log10-transformed breadth and depth values were compared by one-way ANOVA with Sidak's multiple comparisons tests. What TCRdb holds here is the immuneACCESS table cut down to in-frame rearrangements. Part of the clones is not present; checked against another copy, under half of the missing clones reflect an unresolved V gene, and the others are unexplained. V, J and clone size derive from that table, while D and trimming were established from the DNA sequence. The sample table shows 90,000 to 150,000 clones, and roughly 90% are seen once. The top ten constitute more than 7.5% of the sample.

After removal of 5 bases from V and 2 bases from J, the junction retains 2 bases not matched to a gene. From its cysteine to its phenylalanine, the CDR3 spans 15 amino acids. Only the CDR3 part of the read is kept: 45 bases, read in frame from the first base. For CDR1 and CDR2, the germline V gene lists SGHTA and FQGNSA. The sequence was obtained from an adult in good health. The receptor chain draws on TRBV7-2 and TRBJ2-3; 12 bases in between match TRBD2. The sample in question was peripheral blood, obtained on day 0 of AZD1222 vaccination. The CDR3 region reads CASSGLAGHTDTQYF. The nucleotides read TGTGCCAGCAGCGGACTAGCGGGGCACACAGATACGCAGTATTTT.